The clone carrying this T cell receptor (beta chain) showed up just once. Antigen: not known. This entry is derived from a study of PD-1 blockade in classical Hodgkin lymphoma. Study-level findings and limits: A significant rise in TCR diversity was seen by C4D1 for CD4+ cells but not for CD8+ cells.

Method: immunoSEQ multiplex PCR; TCRdb's copy keeps in-frame clones and lacks some. The sample yields more than 95,000 clones, roughly nine tenths seen once. Stated time point: cycle 4 day 1 (C4D1), after 5 to 7 weeks of nivolumab. Brentuximab vedotin exposure varied, and every patient relapsed after autologous stem cell transplantation. Germline V lookup: CDR1 SGHVS, CDR2 FNYEAQ. This CDR3 is built from 16 residues. V lost 5 bases to trimming and J lost 6 bases; unmatched junction nucleotides: 12. The sequencing used peripheral blood mononuclear cells (PBMCs), collected before the fourth cycle of nivolumab. This TCR derives from a human donor with classical Hodgkin lymphoma. This chain connects TRBV7-6 to TRBJ2-7; 11 bases align to TRBD2. In nucleotides, the CDR3 is TGTGCCAGCAGCCCCGAGACTAGCGGGATAGCCTCCGAGCAGTACTTC. It encodes CASSPETSGIASEQYF.